Sequencing of this T cell receptor (beta chain) was carried out in a study of cytomegalovirus exposure and HLA in healthy donors. The study ran its PCR with 60 Vbeta and 13 Jbeta primers. Data came from immunoSEQ multiplex PCR; TCRdb stores just in-frame clones and leaves some out. The profile shows about 190,000 clones, approximately 80% of them singletons. The CDR3 length is 15 residues. V was pared by 1 base and J by 2 bases, with 4 bases of the junction left unmatched. Germline loops: CDR1 SGHRS, CDR2 YFSETQ. The gene calls are TRBV5-1 and TRBJ2-3; 7 bases agree with TRBD1. Sequenced input: PBMCs. This TCR was recovered from a woman aged 30 to 39 in good health and CMV-seropositive. CDR3 in amino acids: CASSLWDSLTDTQYF. For the CDR3, the DNA is TGCGCCAGCAGCTTGTGGGACAGCCTCACAGATACGCAGTATTTT.